This TCR beta chain was retrieved from a study of human T cells and chemical hapten exposure. This clonotype was detected a few times. Germline V CDR1 and CDR2: DFQATT, SNEGSKA (reference sequence). The CDR3 loop spans 15 amino acids. The V and J ends lost 0 bases and 7 bases respectively, with 13 bases between them. Source study methods: The number of TCRs in each sample had a median of approximately 95,000 and spanned 23,224 to 690,600. MiXCR was run by TCRdb on the RACE reads, yielding one entry per CDR3 protein. TCRdb's processing, not the authors', yielded these V and J calls. The sample lists more than 75,000 distinct CDR3 sequences, over 8.5% occurring once. Documented time point: healthy volunteer bleed at 6 weeks. Extraction of total RNA was performed on unfractionated whole blood.

The gene calls are TRBV20-1 and TRBJ1-6; tentatively, D is TRBD1 (5 bases). The sequence was collected from a male donor in good health. Some clones in this sample may be carry-over from other donors' samples. Input material: whole blood. The CDR3 loop is CSARDGPGENSPLHF. In DNA form, the CDR3 reads TGCAGTGCTAGAGATGGGCCGGGGGAGAATTCACCCCTCCACTTT.